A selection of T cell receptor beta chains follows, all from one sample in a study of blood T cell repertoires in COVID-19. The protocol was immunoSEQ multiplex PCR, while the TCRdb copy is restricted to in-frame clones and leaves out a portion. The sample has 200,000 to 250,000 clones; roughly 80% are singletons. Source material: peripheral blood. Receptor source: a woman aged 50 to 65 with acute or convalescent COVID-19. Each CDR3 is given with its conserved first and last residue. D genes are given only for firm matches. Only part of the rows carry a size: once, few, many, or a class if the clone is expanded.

CDR3: CASSFGGNQPQHF
DNA: TGCGCCAGCAGCTTTGGGGGGAATCAGCCCCAGCATTTT
J: TRBJ1-5
D: .
size: .
V: TRBV5-1

CDR3: CASSNLNSKTASPLHF
DNA: TGTGCCAGCAGCAACTTGAACTCTAAGACAGCTTCACCCCTCCACTTT
J: TRBJ1-6
D: .
size: .
V: TRBV7-9

CDR3: CASSQWGDRGVKLFF
DNA: TGTGCCAGCAGCCAATGGGGGGACAGGGGAGTGAAACTGTTTTTT
J: TRBJ1-4
D: TRBD1
size: .
V: TRBV3-1/TRBV3-2

CDR3: CASRAGRSGGEAFF
DNA: TGTGCCAGCAGAGCGGGACGCTCTGGAGGTGAAGCTTTCTTT
J: TRBJ1-1
D: .
size: .
V: TRBV6-5

CDR3: CASSSTGAYGYTF
DNA: TGTGCCAGCAGTTCCACAGGGGCTTATGGCTACACCTTC
J: TRBJ1-2
D: TRBD1
size: .
V: TRBV27

CDR3: CAIGGDNEKLFF
DNA: TGTGCCATCGGAGGAGATAATGAAAAACTGTTTTTT
J: TRBJ1-4
D: .
size: .
V: TRBV10-3

CDR3: CASSLGLAGVETQYF
DNA: TGTGCCAGCAGCCTTGGACTAGCGGGGGTAGAGACCCAGTACTTC
J: TRBJ2-5
D: TRBD2
size: once
V: TRBV7-2

CDR3: CASSRSGRDTDTQYF
DNA: TGCGCCAGCAGCCGCAGCGGGAGGGACACAGATACGCAGTATTTT
J: TRBJ2-3
D: TRBD2
size: once
V: TRBV4-1

CDR3: CASSHGENQPQHF
DNA: TGTGCCAGCAGCCACGGTGAGAATCAGCCCCAGCATTTT
J: TRBJ1-5
D: .
size: .
V: TRBV3-1/TRBV3-2

CDR3: CASLHAPGQAFNGSNQPQHF
DNA: TGTGCCAGCCTCCATGCACCGGGACAGGCCTTCAACGGGAGCAATCAGCCCCAGCATTTT
J: TRBJ1-5
D: .
size: .
V: TRBV21-1

CDR3: CASSIQGEQFF
DNA: TGTGCCAGCAGTATACAGGGGGAGCAGTTCTTC
J: TRBJ2-1
D: TRBD1
size: few
V: TRBV6-6

CDR3: CASRSTAGGQETQYF
DNA: TGTGCCAGCAGATCAACGGCGGGGGGCCAAGAGACCCAGTACTTC
J: TRBJ2-5
D: TRBD2
size: many
V: TRBV7-8

CDR3: CASTLSGGYTF
DNA: TGTGCCAGCACCCTAAGCGGTGGCTACACCTTC
J: TRBJ1-2
D: .
size: .
V: TRBV28

CDR3: CASSPGLAQGNARRGETQYF
DNA: TGTGCCAGCAGCCCGGGACTAGCGCAAGGGAATGCACGTCGCGGAGAGACCCAGTACTTC
J: TRBJ2-5
D: TRBD2
size: .
V: TRBV6-6

CDR3: CASSTDRVEMGTEAFF
DNA: TGTGCCAGCAGTACAGACAGGGTTGAGATGGGGACTGAAGCTTTCTTT
J: TRBJ1-1
D: TRBD1
size: .
V: TRBV6-6

CDR3: CAISEIDIAYEQYF
DNA: TGTGCCATCAGTGAAATCGACATTGCCTACGAGCAGTACTTC
J: TRBJ2-7
D: .
size: .
V: TRBV10-3

CDR3: CPPSGGGAFNEQFF
DNA: TGCCCCCCCAGCGGAGGGGGGGCATTCAATGAGCAGTTCTTC
J: TRBJ2-1
D: .
size: .
V: TRBV5-1

CDR3: CASSARLAGQETQYF
DNA: TGTGCCAGCAGCGCAAGACTAGCGGGTCAAGAGACCCAGTACTTC
J: TRBJ2-5
D: TRBD2
size: .
V: TRBV11-1

CDR3: CASSQDREGEALHF
DNA: TGTGCCAGCAGCCAAGATCGGGAAGGGGAGGCCCTCCACTTT
J: TRBJ1-6
D: .
size: .
V: TRBV14

CDR3: CASSVEPNYGYTF
DNA: TGTGCCAGCAGTGTAGAGCCTAACTATGGCTACACCTTC
J: TRBJ1-2
D: .
size: .
V: TRBV2

CDR3: CASRQAGQPQHF
DNA: TGTGCCAGCAGGCAAGCGGGTCAGCCCCAGCATTTT
J: TRBJ1-5
D: .
size: .
V: TRBV9

CDR3: CASSYLPGGYTF
DNA: TGTGCCAGCAGTTATCTTCCGGGTGGCTACACCTTC
J: TRBJ1-2
D: .
size: .
V: TRBV28

CDR3: CASSPWGGSTDTQYF
DNA: TGTGCCAGCAGCCCATGGGGGGGGAGCACAGATACGCAGTATTTT
J: TRBJ2-3
D: TRBD2
size: .
V: TRBV7-9

CDR3: CASSTRQGRNQPQHF
DNA: TGTGCCAGCAGCACAAGACAGGGGCGAAATCAGCCCCAGCATTTT
J: TRBJ1-5
D: .
size: .
V: TRBV21-1

CDR3: CASSPDRDEQYF
DNA: TGTGCCAGCAGTCCCGACAGGGACGAGCAGTACTTC
J: TRBJ2-7
D: TRBD1
size: .
V: TRBV28

CDR3: CASSEKEADYGYTF
DNA: TGTGCCAGCAGTGAAAAGGAGGCAGACTATGGCTACACCTTC
J: TRBJ1-2
D: .
size: .
V: TRBV6-1

CDR3: CASRRDSNYGYTF
DNA: TGTGCCAGCAGGAGGGACAGTAACTATGGCTACACCTTC
J: TRBJ1-2
D: TRBD1
size: .
V: TRBV7-9

CDR3: CASSLVVLDTQYF
DNA: TGTGCCAGCAGCTTAGTCGTTTTAGATACGCAGTATTTT
J: TRBJ2-3
D: .
size: .
V: TRBV11-2

CDR3: CASSEAARTGYNEQFF
DNA: TGTGCCAGCAGTGAAGCTGCCCGGACAGGCTACAATGAGCAGTTCTTC
J: TRBJ2-1
D: TRBD1
size: .
V: TRBV6-1

CDR3: CASSLGLAADNEQFF
DNA: TGTGCCAGCAGCTTGGGACTAGCGGCAGACAATGAGCAGTTCTTC
J: TRBJ2-1
D: TRBD2
size: once
V: TRBV7-7

CDR3: CASSLVGGSTDTQYF
DNA: TGCGCCAGCAGCTTGGTCGGGGGGAGCACAGATACGCAGTATTTT
J: TRBJ2-3
D: TRBD2
size: .
V: TRBV5-1

CDR3: CASSKTYINDRDSRLGSSGNTIYF
DNA: TGTGCCAGTAGTAAAACATACATTAATGACAGGGACTCTCGACTCGGGAGCTCTGGAAACACCATATATTTT
J: TRBJ1-3
D: TRBD1
size: .
V: TRBV19

CDR3: CASSGGGRGNQPQHF
DNA: TGTGCCAGCAGCGGCGGCGGGAGGGGAAATCAGCCCCAGCATTTT
J: TRBJ1-5
D: .
size: .
V: TRBV7-2

CDR3: CASKQGAREQFF
DNA: TGTGCCAGCAAACAGGGGGCTAGGGAGCAGTTCTTC
J: TRBJ2-1
D: TRBD1
size: .
V: TRBV27

CDR3: CATSDGGYDEQFF
DNA: TGTGCCACCAGTGATGGAGGGTACGATGAGCAGTTCTTC
J: TRBJ2-1
D: .
size: .
V: TRBV24-1

CDR3: CASSQDRDSYNEQFF
DNA: TGCGCCAGCAGCCAAGATCGCGACTCCTACAATGAGCAGTTCTTC
J: TRBJ2-1
D: .
size: .
V: TRBV4-1

CDR3: CASSIHRTGQKPQHF
DNA: TGTGCCAGCAGTATTCACCGGACAGGGCAGAAGCCCCAGCATTTT
J: TRBJ1-5
D: TRBD1
size: few
V: TRBV28

CDR3: CASRSQPSGPNEQFF
DNA: TGTGCCAGCAGGAGCCAACCTAGCGGCCCCAATGAGCAGTTCTTC
J: TRBJ2-1
D: TRBD2
size: .
V: TRBV28

CDR3: CASSLGTLANTGELFF
DNA: TGTGCCAGCAGCTTAGGGACATTAGCCAACACCGGGGAGCTGTTTTTT
J: TRBJ2-2
D: .
size: .
V: TRBV7-2

CDR3: CAIEGSETKNIQYF
DNA: TGTGCCATCGAAGGATCGGAGACCAAAAACATTCAGTACTTC
J: TRBJ2-4
D: .
size: .
V: TRBV10-3

CDR3: CASSLFRGDYGYTF
DNA: TGTGCCAGCAGCTTGTTCAGGGGCGACTATGGCTACACCTTC
J: TRBJ1-2
D: .
size: .
V: TRBV5-4

CDR3: CASSLVGQNYGYTF
DNA: TGTGCCAGCAGCTTGGTGGGACAGAACTATGGCTACACCTTC
J: TRBJ1-2
D: TRBD1
size: .
V: TRBV5-4

CDR3: CASSRSGRGNTEAFF
DNA: TGTGCCAGCAGCCGATCAGGGCGGGGAAACACTGAAGCTTTCTTT
J: TRBJ1-1
D: .
size: .
V: TRBV3-1/TRBV3-2

CDR3: CASSGGAGATNEKLFF
DNA: TGTGCCAGTAGTGGTGGGGCCGGCGCAACTAATGAAAAACTGTTTTTT
J: TRBJ1-4
D: .
size: .
V: TRBV19

CDR3: CASSLVAGVETQYF
DNA: TGTGCCAGCAGCTTAGTAGCAGGGGTAGAGACCCAGTACTTC
J: TRBJ2-5
D: .
size: once
V: TRBV7-2

CDR3: CASSYERVSSYEQYF
DNA: TGTGCCAGCAGTTACGAGCGGGTGAGCTCCTACGAGCAGTACTTC
J: TRBJ2-7
D: .
size: .
V: TRBV6-5

CDR3: CASSLVGGLNTEAFF
DNA: TGTGCCAGCAGCTTGGTGGGGGGGCTCAACACTGAAGCTTTCTTT
J: TRBJ1-1
D: .
size: .
V: TRBV5-4

CDR3: CSVVFLDSRGFF
DNA: TGCAGCGTTGTCTTCCTGGACAGCCGAGGTTTCTTT
J: TRBJ1-1
D: .
size: .
V: TRBV29-1

CDR3: CASSEYLGELNEKLFF
DNA: TGTGCCAGCAGTGAATACCTTGGGGAGCTTAATGAAAAACTGTTTTTT
J: TRBJ1-4
D: .
size: few
V: TRBV6-1

CDR3: CASSWGELSTDTQYF
DNA: TGTGCCAGCAGTTGGGGGGAGCTTAGCACAGATACGCAGTATTTT
J: TRBJ2-3
D: .
size: .
V: TRBV27

CDR3: CASSYSDRGRRRGYTF
DNA: TGTGCCAGCAGTTACTCGGACAGGGGGCGGCGACGTGGCTACACCTTC
J: TRBJ1-2
D: TRBD1
size: .
V: TRBV6-5

CDR3: CASSPTGSSYGYTF
DNA: TGTGCCAGCAGCCCTACAGGGAGTAGCTATGGCTACACCTTC
J: TRBJ1-2
D: .
size: .
V: TRBV4-2

CDR3: CASSQDRASGYTF
DNA: TGTGCCAGCAGCCAAGACAGGGCGAGTGGCTACACCTTC
J: TRBJ1-2
D: TRBD1
size: .
V: TRBV7-2

CDR3: CASSYSTGDYGYTF
DNA: TGTGCCAGCAGTTACTCGACGGGGGACTATGGCTACACCTTC
J: TRBJ1-2
D: .
size: .
V: TRBV6-5

CDR3: CASSQDPGGREKLFF
DNA: TGCGCCAGCAGCCAAGACCCAGGGGGTAGGGAAAAACTGTTTTTT
J: TRBJ1-4
D: TRBD1
size: .
V: TRBV4-3

CDR3: CASSKDRANYEQYF
DNA: TGTGCCAGCAGCAAGGACAGGGCCAACTACGAGCAGTACTTC
J: TRBJ2-7
D: TRBD1
size: .
V: TRBV5-4

CDR3: CASSLDGSGANVLTF
DNA: TGCGCCAGCAGCTTGGACGGCTCTGGGGCCAACGTCCTGACTTTC
J: TRBJ2-6
D: .
size: .
V: TRBV5-1

CDR3: CASSLKLANEQFF
DNA: TGTGCCAGCAGTTTGAAATTAGCGAATGAGCAGTTCTTC
J: TRBJ2-1
D: .
size: .
V: TRBV12-3/TRBV12-4

CDR3: CASKERGNTDTQYF
DNA: TGCGCCAGCAAGGAGCGGGGAAACACAGATACGCAGTATTTT
J: TRBJ2-3
D: TRBD2
size: once
V: TRBV5-1

CDR3: CASSKTGGTDTQYF
DNA: TGTGCCAGCAGCAAGACAGGGGGCACAGATACGCAGTATTTT
J: TRBJ2-3
D: .
size: .
V: TRBV21-1